Presented here are 23 T cell receptor beta chains from one specimen sequenced in a study of breast tumors, draining lymph nodes, adjacent tissues. TCRdb called the multiplex PCR reads again in MiXCR, with one record for every CDR3 protein. The sample has tens of thousands of distinct CDR3 sequences, roughly 40% seen once; the top ten hold roughly a tenth. The sample consisted of breast tumor tissue. The receptors here all came from a female donor with breast cancer. Some clones in this sample may be carry-over from other donors' samples.

As for this clonotype: A junction end diverges from the germline sequence, so it may reflect a read error. V is TRBV20-1 and J is TRBJ1-1; 11 bases fit TRBD1. This CDR3 contains 18 residues. Germline-derived CDR1 and CDR2 are DFQATT and SNEGSKA (reference sequence). CDR3 residues: CSARPREGTGGSNTAAFF. DNA for the CDR3: TGCAGTGCTAGACCTAGGGAAGGGACAGGGGGTTCAAACACTGCAGCTTTCTTT.

For this clonotype: One junction end disagrees with the germline gene, perhaps due to a read error. This chain uses TRBV20-1 with TRBJ2-7; D remains unclear. Germline V gene lookup returns CDR1 DFQATT and CDR2 SNEGSKA (reference sequence). This CDR3 spans 16 amino acids. The CDR3 is CSATSSESTRSNEQYF. The CDR3 DNA reads as TGCAGTGCTACCAGCAGTGAGTCCACCCGCTCCAACGAGCAGTACTTC.

The rearrangement joins TRBV6-1 to TRBJ2-3; D possibly corresponds to TRBD1 (6 bases). This CDR3 region has 18 residues. Per germline, CDR1 MNHNS and CDR2 SASEGT. The ends were cut back, 6 bases at V and 0 bases at J, with 22 bases in the middle. This chain's CDR3 is CASRLTGWGSTSTDTQYF. The CDR3 DNA is TGTGCCAGCAGGTTAACAGGGTGGGGATCTACTAGCACAGATACGCAGTATTTT.

The V gene is TRBV11-2, the J gene TRBJ2-7; 7 bases are a match to TRBD2. The J segment lost 6 bases and the V segment lost 11 bases, leaving 19 bases of the junction unmatched. The germline V gene encodes CDR1 SGHAT and CDR2 FQNNGV. The CDR3 sequence is 15 residues long. CDR3 DNA sequence: TGTGCCGACACGCCGGTGGGGGGGGAGAACGGCGAGCAGTACTTC. Its protein is CADTPVGGENGEQYF.

This clonotype was observed many times. The chain employs TRBV2 and TRBJ1-5; tentative D call: TRBD1 (6 bases). The CDR3 covers 14 residues. From germline, CDR1 is SNHLY and CDR2 FYNNEI. V lost 6 bases and J 1 base, leaving 10 bases between the germline ends. The CDR3 DNA reads as TGTGCCAGCAGCGTAGACAGGAGCAATCAGCCCCAGCATTTT. It translates to CASSVDRSNQPQHF.

A single count supports this clonotype. The V call is TRBV4-2, the J call TRBJ1-2; TRBD1 is a possible D gene (5 bases). Trimming removed 0 bases at V and 5 bases at J, with 10 bases between. Germline V CDR1 and CDR2: LGHNA, YNFKEQ. CDR3 size: 14 residues. CDR3 amino acids: CASSQDSREYGYTF. The CDR3 nucleotides read TGTGCCAGCAGCCAAGACTCCAGGGAGTATGGCTACACCTTC.

Notes on this clonotype: This could be a read error, since a much larger clone is one nucleotide away. The V and J genes are TRBV18 and TRBJ2-6; D is ambiguous. Trimming took off 3 bases at V and 3 bases at J, with 15 bases between the two ends. Germline loops: CDR1 KGHSH, CDR2 LQKENI. This CDR3 has 17 amino acids. Written as DNA, the CDR3 is TGTGCCAGCTCACCTGAGGCAGCGCCCTTTGGGGCCAACGTCCTGACTTTC. This translates into CASSPEAAPFGANVLTF. Combining the CDR3 with reference TRBV18 and TRBJ2-6 gives the whole variable domain NAGVMQNPRHLVRRRGQEARLRCSPMKGHSHVYWYRQLPEEGLKFMVYLQKENIIDESGMPKERFSAEFPKEGPSILRIQQVVRGDSAAYFCASSPEAAPFGANVLTFGAGSRLTVL.

For this clonotype: One end of the junction does not line up with germline, which may come from a read error. The rearrangement links TRBV20-1 to TRBJ1-2; a possible D gene is TRBD1 (5 bases). This CDR3 comprises 17 residues. Germline V lookup: CDR1 DFQATT, CDR2 SNEGSKA (reference sequence). The CDR3 loop reads CSARDATTGSSNYGYAF. In DNA, the CDR3 is TGCAGCGCTAGAGACGCCACTACAGGATCCTCTAACTATGGCTACGCCTTC.

The chain recombines TRBV20-1 with TRBJ1-4, with a possible D match to TRBD1 (5 bases). Deletions cut 7 bases from V and 6 bases from J, with 9 bases between. Per the germline V gene, CDR1 is DFQATT and CDR2 is SNEGSKA (reference sequence). The CDR3 sequence is 11 residues long. The CDR3 DNA reads TGCAGTGTAGGGGTCCATGAAAAACTGTTTTTT. It translates to CSVGVHEKLFF.

The CDR3 protein is CASSFTGTGYNEQYF. CDR3 bases: TGTGCCAGCAGCTTTACCGGGACAGGATACAATGAGCAGTATTTT. This chain links TRBV7-2 with TRBJ2-3, with 8 bases that match TRBD1. Germline CDR1 is SGHTA and CDR2 is FQGNSA. The CDR3 spans 15 residues. V shed 3 bases, J shed 11 bases, and the junction held 13 bases outside the gene matches.

The rearrangement joins TRBV11-2 to TRBJ1-5; 7 bases agree with TRBD1. Germline CDR1 is SGHAT and CDR2 is FQNNGV. V lost 5 bases, J lost 6 bases, and 10 bases stayed unmatched. The CDR3 has 15 residues. CDR3 nucleotide sequence: TGTGCCAGCAGCCAAGCAGGACAGGCTGGTCAGCCCCAGCATTTT. It translates to CASSQAGQAGQPQHF.

The CDR3 protein is CASSIEGGITGELFF. The CDR3 nucleotides read TGTGCCAGTAGTATAGAAGGCGGAATCACCGGGGAGCTGTTTTTT. V gene TRBV19 combines with J gene TRBJ2-2; D is ambiguous. Germline values: CDR1 LNHDA, CDR2 SQIVND (reference sequence). CDR3 size: 15 residues. Between the trimmed V and J ends, which lost 0 bases and 4 bases, there was a span of 9 bases.

J is TRBJ2-7 and V is TRBV6-5; 9 bases are shared with TRBD1. The CDR3 is 15 residues long. Per the germline V gene, CDR1 is MNHEY and CDR2 is SVGAGI. The V and J ends lost 5 bases and 0 bases, in that order; junction bases with no gene match: 5. The CDR3 spells CASSHGQGISYEQYF. CDR3 in DNA: TGTGCCAGCAGTCACGGACAGGGGATCTCCTACGAGCAGTACTTC.

Turning to this clonotype: This clone may be a read error of a much larger clone one base away. The CDR3 here is CSARIAGKDSNEQFF. The CDR3 DNA is TGCAGTGCTCGGATAGCGGGGAAGGATTCCAATGAGCAGTTCTTC. The gene calls are TRBV20-1 and TRBJ2-1, with 8 bases matching TRBD2. The trim removed 5 bases at V and 6 bases at J, leaving 12 bases unmatched. The CDR3 runs to 15 residues. CDR1 and CDR2 from the germline V gene are DFQATT and SNEGSKA (reference sequence).

On this clonotype itself: This sequence may be a read error, since a much larger clone differs from it by one base. The genes are TRBV28 and TRBJ1-5; D unclear. This CDR3 region has 14 residues. CDR1 and CDR2 (germline): MDHEN, SYDVKM. The CDR3 here is CASSFQSTDQRQHF. CDR3 DNA sequence: TGTGCCAGCAGTTTCCAGTCTACTGATCAGCGCCAGCATTTT.

On this clonotype: The conserved phenylalanine or tryptophan normally closing the CDR3 is absent here, so this likely arose from a read error. No DNA is shown, since the ends of the CDR3 on it are uncertain; the CDR3 is the one TCRdb lists. The CDR3 protein is CAVGLAATDTQMS. This chain links TRBV10-2 with TRBJ2-3; the table gives TRBD2 as D, unverified against the DNA. The CDR3 region is 13 residues in length, termini included. The V gene's germline CDR1 is WSHSY and CDR2 SAAADI.

This clonotype has at least ten counts. At one boundary the junction diverges from the germline segment, which might be a read error. The J gene is TRBJ2-7, the V gene TRBV10-3; D is perhaps TRBD2 (6 bases). This CDR3 comprises 15 residues. Looked up from germline, CDR1 is ENHRY and CDR2 is SYGVKD. The CDR3 sequence is CAISGNAAGYDEQYF. CDR3 bases: TGTGCCATCAGTGGGAACGCGGCGGGATATGACGAACAGTACTTC.

This clonotype was seen ten or more times. This chain uses TRBV4-1 with TRBJ2-7, with unresolved D. The germline V gene encodes CDR1 MGHRA and CDR2 YSYEKL. CDR3 size: 14 residues. V lost 1 base and J 0 bases, leaving 7 bases between the germline ends. The CDR3 nucleotides are TGCGCCAGCAGCCAAGTGGGTACCTCCTACGAGCAGTACTTC. This encodes CASSQVGTSYEQYF.

A few counts support this clonotype. This may be a read error: a much more frequent sequence differs by one nucleotide. This is likely a read error, given that the CDR3 carries no conserved phenylalanine or tryptophan at its end. The V call is TRBV20-1, the J call TRBJ2-7; 8 positions match TRBD2. Germline V gives CDR1 DFQATT, CDR2 SNEGSKA (reference sequence). V was clipped by 4 bases and J by 0 bases; unmatched bases: 8. This CDR3 contains 15 residues. The CDR3 nucleotides read TGCAGTGCTACCTCCCGGGGGGGCACCTCCTACGAGCAGTACCTC. Protein sequence: CSATSRGGTSYEQYL.

This clonotype was counted many times. V is TRBV5-6 and J is TRBJ2-3, with 12 bases that match TRBD2. Trimming cost V 4 bases and J 2 bases; bases outside gene matches: 11. This CDR3 spans 18 amino acids. Germline V gives CDR1 SGHDT, CDR2 YYEEEE. In DNA, the CDR3 is TGTGCCAGCAGCGCAAAGTCAACTAGCGGGAGGTACACAGATACGCAGTATTTT. The encoded protein is CASSAKSTSGRYTDTQYF.

Concerning this clonotype itself: A much larger clone sits a single nucleotide away, making a read error possible. The chain couples TRBV28 to TRBJ1-2; TRBD1 matches at 8 bases. Germline V gene sequence: CDR1 MDHEN, CDR2 SYDVKM. The CDR3 has 15 residues. CDR3 bases: TGTGCCAGCAGTATAGGGACAGGCCCTAACTATGGCTGCACCTTC. It translates to CASSIGTGPNYGCTF.

The chain recombines TRBV28 with TRBJ1-4; perhaps TRBD1 as D (5 bases). Trimming removed 3 bases at V and 7 bases at J, with 6 bases between. CDR3 length: 12 residues. Germline V gene lookup returns CDR1 MDHEN and CDR2 SYDVKM. The CDR3: CASSFQGEKLFF. The CDR3 bases are TGTGCCAGCAGTTTTCAGGGTGAAAAACTGTTTTTT.

About this clonotype itself: A much larger clone differs by one base, so this may be a read error. The rearrangement uses TRBV6-5 and TRBJ2-2, with TRBD1 matching over 9 bases. CDR1 is MNHEY and CDR2 is SVGAGI in the germline V gene. The CDR3 has 16 residues. CDR3 sequence: CASSDTGTGITGELLF. DNA of the CDR3: TGTGCCAGCAGTGACACCGGGACAGGGATCACCGGGGAGCTGCTTTTT.